The rows below give T cell receptor beta chains drawn from one sample of a study of Graves' ophthalmopathy and Graves' hyperthyroidism. TCRdb re-called the multiplex PCR reads with MiXCR, one entry per CDR3 protein. The repertoire has nearly 400,000 distinct CDR3 sequences, approximately 20% of them found once; the top ten carry roughly 1.5%. Sequenced: peripheral blood. These receptors originate from a woman aged 18 to 35 with Graves' ophthalmopathy. CDR3s include the opening cysteine and the closing phenylalanine or tryptophan. The D gene is left open where the match is weak. Clone size appears in some rows only: once, few, many, or a class for an expanded clone.

abundance: -; len: 14; v_gene: TRBV12-3/TRBV12-4; d_gene: -; j_gene: TRBJ2-7; CDR3aa: CASSSAGQLYEQYF; CDR3nt: TGTGCCAGCAGTTCCGCGGGCCAGCTGTACGAGCAGTACTTC
abundance: many; len: 17; v_gene: TRBV7-8; d_gene: -; j_gene: TRBJ1-5; CDR3aa: CASSLTPTGTLNQPQHF; CDR3nt: TGTGCCAGCAGCCTCACCCCCACCGGGACACTCAATCAGCCCCAGCATTTT
abundance: -; len: 16; v_gene: TRBV6-5; d_gene: TRBD1; j_gene: TRBJ2-7; CDR3aa: CASSYGSGTVLLEQYF; CDR3nt: TGTGCCAGCAGTTACGGATCCGGGACAGTCCTACTCGAGCAGTACTTC
abundance: -; len: 13; v_gene: TRBV6-1; d_gene: -; j_gene: TRBJ2-4; CDR3aa: CASSPTIQNIQYF; CDR3nt: TGTGCCAGCAGTCCTACGATCCAAAACATTCAGTACTTC
abundance: many; len: 16; v_gene: TRBV5-1; d_gene: -; j_gene: TRBJ1-1; CDR3aa: CASSRGWGASNTEAFF; CDR3nt: TGCGCCAGCAGCCGGGGATGGGGGGCCTCGAACACTGAAGCTTTCTTT
abundance: many; len: 12; v_gene: TRBV10-3; d_gene: -; j_gene: TRBJ1-2; CDR3aa: CAAEGINYGYTF; CDR3nt: TGTGCCGCGGAGGGGATCAACTATGGCTACACCTTC
abundance: many; len: 13; v_gene: TRBV19; d_gene: -; j_gene: TRBJ2-5; CDR3aa: CASAAGPRRTQYF; CDR3nt: TGTGCCAGCGCCGCGGGACCCCGGAGGACCCAGTACTTC
abundance: many; len: 13; v_gene: TRBV28; d_gene: -; j_gene: TRBJ2-7; CDR3aa: CATLTGARYEQYF; CDR3nt: TGTGCCACCCTCACGGGAGCGAGATACGAGCAGTACTTC
abundance: many; len: 15; v_gene: TRBV7-2; d_gene: -; j_gene: TRBJ2-2; CDR3aa: CASSLMRGAAGELFF; CDR3nt: TGTGCCAGCAGCTTAATGAGGGGCGCTGCCGGGGAGCTGTTTTTT
abundance: many; len: 16; v_gene: TRBV28; d_gene: TRBD2; j_gene: TRBJ2-5; CDR3aa: CASSGGSSGGEETQYF; CDR3nt: TGTGCCAGCAGTGGCGGGTCTAGCGGGGGGGAAGAGACCCAGTACTTC
abundance: -; len: 12; v_gene: TRBV6-1; d_gene: TRBD1; j_gene: TRBJ2-5; CDR3aa: CASRGQVETQYF; CDR3nt: TGTGCCAGCCGGGGACAGGTGGAGACCCAGTACTTC
abundance: many; len: 15; v_gene: TRBV11-1; d_gene: -; j_gene: TRBJ2-5; CDR3aa: CASSWGGRAEETQYF; CDR3nt: TGTGCCAGCAGCTGGGGAGGACGGGCGGAGGAGACCCAGTACTTC
abundance: -; len: 15; v_gene: TRBV28; d_gene: TRBD1; j_gene: TRBJ1-6; CDR3aa: CASSLTGTGFSPLHF; CDR3nt: TGTGCCAGCAGTTTGACCGGGACAGGATTTTCACCCCTCCACTTT